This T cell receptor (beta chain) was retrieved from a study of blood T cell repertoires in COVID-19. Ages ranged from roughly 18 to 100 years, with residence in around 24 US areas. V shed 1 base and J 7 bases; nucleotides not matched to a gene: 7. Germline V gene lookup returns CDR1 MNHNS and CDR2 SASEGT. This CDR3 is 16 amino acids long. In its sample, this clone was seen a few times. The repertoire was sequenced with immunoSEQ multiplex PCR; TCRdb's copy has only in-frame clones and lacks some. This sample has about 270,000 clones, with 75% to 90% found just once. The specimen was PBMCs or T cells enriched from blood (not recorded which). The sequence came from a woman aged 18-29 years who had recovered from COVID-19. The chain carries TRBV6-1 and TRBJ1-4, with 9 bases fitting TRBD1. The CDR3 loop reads CASSEVGTGRGEKLFF. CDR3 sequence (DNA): TGTGCCAGCAGTGAAGTGGGGACAGGGCGAGGTGAAAAACTGTTTTTT.